These T cell receptor beta chains were read from a single sample in a study of CD8 T cells in ankylosing spondylitis. Each CDR3 protein is one row after TCRdb ran MiXCR on the 5' RACE reads. The data show about 450,000 distinct CDR3 sequences, roughly a quarter seen once. Sequenced input: blood, either unsorted or a sorted T cell fraction (not recorded which). These receptors originate from a male donor with ankylosing spondylitis. The CDR3 runs from the conserved cysteine through the conserved F or W. A D gene is named only where the DNA matches it firmly. Size values are once, few and many counts, or a class for expanded clones, and some rows have none.

J gene	D gene	V gene	clone size	CDR3 protein	CDR3 DNA
TRBJ1-1	-	TRBV7-9	-	CASSSQDDTEAFF	TGTGCCAGCAGCTCCCAGGACGACACTGAAGCTTTCTTT
TRBJ2-1	TRBD2	TRBV20-1	-	CSATRSGSSSAGNEQFF	TGCAGTGCTACGCGTAGCGGGAGTTCCTCCGCGGGGAATGAGCAGTTCTTC
TRBJ2-1	TRBD2	TRBV19	-	CASTSGRGPYNEQFF	TGTGCCAGTACTAGCGGGAGGGGCCCTTACAATGAGCAGTTCTTC
TRBJ2-1	TRBD2	TRBV20-1	-	CSARAASGFNNEQFF	TGCAGTGCTAGAGCGGCTAGCGGATTCAACAATGAGCAGTTCTTC
TRBJ2-1	-	TRBV24-1	-	CATSESSPANEQFF	TGTGCCACCAGTGAATCGAGCCCAGCGAATGAGCAGTTCTTC
TRBJ1-1	-	TRBV29-1	-	CSAKAGGNTEAFF	TGCAGCGCCAAGGCTGGGGGGAACACTGAAGCTTTCTTT
TRBJ2-2	-	TRBV12-3/TRBV12-4	few	CASRTLGSRDTGELFF	TGTGCCAGCAGGACCCTCGGGAGTAGGGACACCGGGGAGCTGTTTTTT
TRBJ1-1	-	TRBV7-9	few	CASSLAGGLGTEAFF	TGTGCCAGCAGCTTAGCGGGGGGGCTTGGCACTGAAGCTTTCTTT
TRBJ2-7	-	TRBV5-1	-	CASSLEGSRAYEQYF	TGCGCCAGCAGCTTGGAGGGTAGCAGGGCTTACGAGCAGTACTTC
TRBJ2-3	-	TRBV6-6	-	CASLSGFTDTQYF	TGTGCCAGCTTGTCCGGATTCACAGATACGCAGTATTTT
TRBJ2-7	TRBD1	TRBV29-1	few	CSVEDGQGVSYEQYF	TGCAGCGTTGAAGATGGGCAGGGGGTAAGTTACGAGCAGTACTTC
TRBJ2-3	TRBD2	TRBV11-2	-	CASSLRGLSTDTQYF	TGTGCCAGCAGCTTAAGGGGACTAAGCACAGATACGCAGTATTTT
TRBJ1-5	-	TRBV5-1	few	CASSPAGRGNQPQHF	TGCGCCAGCAGCCCGGCCGGGAGGGGTAATCAGCCCCAGCATTTT
TRBJ2-1	-	TRBV7-6	few	CASSAVARRLNEQFF	TGTGCCAGCAGCGCGGTTGCGAGACGTTTAAATGAGCAGTTCTTC
TRBJ2-3	-	TRBV7-8	few	CASSSIQYGDTQYF	TGTGCCAGCAGCTCTATCCAATACGGAGATACGCAGTATTTT
TRBJ1-2	-	TRBV2	-	CASSKGSGNYGYTF	TGTGCCAGCAGCAAAGGATCAGGAAACTATGGCTACACCTTC
TRBJ2-3	TRBD2	TRBV5-1	-	CASSGGLAGGTDTQYF	TGCGCCAGCAGCGGGGGACTAGCGGGCGGCACAGATACGCAGTATTTT
TRBJ1-5	-	TRBV10-2	-	CASNPGTYSNQPQHF	TGCGCCAGCAACCCCGGGACCTATAGCAATCAGCCCCAGCATTTT
TRBJ2-1	-	TRBV12-3/TRBV12-4	few	CASSGGGTQFF	TGTGCCAGCAGTGGGGGCGGGACGCAGTTCTTC
TRBJ1-1	TRBD1	TRBV18	few	CASSPTGVTTNTEAFF	TGTGCCAGCTCACCGACAGGGGTCACGACGAACACTGAAGCTTTCTTT
TRBJ2-2	TRBD2	TRBV9	-	CASSVTPRAGVTGELFF	TGTGCCAGCAGCGTAACCCCCCGAGCGGGAGTGACCGGGGAGCTGTTTTTT
TRBJ1-1	-	TRBV5-1	-	CASSFDQYTEAFF	TGCGCCAGCAGCTTCGACCAATACACTGAAGCTTTCTTT
TRBJ2-5	-	TRBV24-1	-	CATSESGGPRTQYF	TGTGCCACCAGTGAATCGGGGGGCCCCAGGACCCAGTACTTC
TRBJ1-3	TRBD1	TRBV5-1	-	CASSFSPTGIGNTIYF	TGCGCCAGCAGCTTCAGCCCGACAGGGATCGGAAACACCATATATTTT
TRBJ2-3	-	TRBV29-1	-	CSVQGRSTDTQYF	TGCAGCGTTCAAGGGAGAAGCACAGATACGCAGTATTTT
TRBJ2-1	-	TRBV5-1	few	CASSLDLRGREQFF	TGCGCCAGCAGCTTGGACCTTCGGGGGAGGGAGCAGTTCTTC
TRBJ2-1	-	TRBV24-1	-	CATSDPRTGTHNEQFF	TGTGCCACCAGTGATCCACGGACCGGGACCCACAATGAGCAGTTCTTC
TRBJ2-3	-	TRBV14	-	CASSQIAWFRDLVDTQYF	TGTGCCAGCAGCCAGATCGCGTGGTTTAGGGACCTCGTGGATACGCAGTATTTT